Each of the 22 T cell receptor beta chains below was sequenced from the same sample in a study of cytomegalovirus exposure and HLA in healthy donors. Generated by immunoSEQ multiplex PCR, the TCRdb table keeps only in-frame clones and is missing some. This sample has roughly 56,000 clones, with just under 95% found just once. The sample comprised PBMCs. The source is a man younger than 30 in good health and CMV-seronegative.

V usage is TRBV2 and J usage is TRBJ2-5, with D perhaps TRBD1 (5 bases). V was pared by 4 bases and J by 1 base, with 7 bases between. The CDR3 has 13 residues. Germline values: CDR1 SNHLY, CDR2 FYNNEI. CDR3 protein: CASSVQVQETQYF. The DNA for the CDR3 is TGTGCCAGCAGTGTACAGGTCCAAGAGACCCAGTACTTC. Drawing the rest from reference TRBV2 and TRBJ2-5, the complete variable domain is EPEVTQTPSHQVTQMGQEVILRCVPISNHLYFYWYRQILGQKVEFLVSFYNNEISEKSEIFDDQFSVERPDGSNFTLKIRSTKLEDSAMYFCASSVQVQETQYFGPGTRLLVL.

The CDR3 protein is CASSLGSGGLGNQPQHF. DNA of the CDR3: TGTGCCAGCAGCTTAGGTTCAGGGGGCCTCGGCAATCAGCCCCAGCATTTT. The chain combines TRBV7-9 with TRBJ1-5, with 8 bases that match TRBD1. Per the germline V gene, CDR1 is SEHNR and CDR2 is FQNEAQ (reference sequence). The CDR3 is made up of 17 amino acids. J lost 2 bases, V lost 1 base, and 7 bases had no gene match.

V is TRBV7-9 and J is TRBJ2-1, with 15 bases lining up with TRBD2. The CDR3 sequence is 16 residues long. CDR1 and CDR2 from the germline V gene are SEHNR and FQNEAQ (reference sequence). With V trimmed by 5 bases and J by 8 bases, 7 bases remained unmatched. CDR3 DNA sequence: TGTGCCAGCAGCCCCGGGACTAGCGGGAGGACCTATGAGCAGTTCTTC. The encoded protein is CASSPGTSGRTYEQFF.

The CDR3 DNA is TGTGCCAGTATCGGCGGGAGGTACCCAGATACGCAGTATTTT. Residues: CASIGGRYPDTQYF. The rearrangement links TRBV19 to TRBJ2-3, with 8 bases identical to TRBD2. The germline CDR1 and CDR2 sequences are LNHDA and SQIVND (reference sequence). This CDR3 is built from 14 residues. V was pared by 7 bases and J by 4 bases, with 7 bases of the junction left unmatched.

The chain is built from TRBV11-3 and TRBJ2-5; possibly TRBD1 for D (6 bases). The germline gives CDR1 SGHNT, CDR2 YENEEA. The length of the CDR3 is 18 residues. V was clipped by 5 bases and J by 5 bases, with 27 bases between them. As DNA, the CDR3 is TGTGCCAGCAGCCCAAACCCCCTCAACAGGGAGTACGCTGAGACCCAGTACTTC. Translating it yields CASSPNPLNREYAETQYF.

This clone was found a few times. The genes are TRBV2 and TRBJ1-4; no reliable D call. The CDR3 sequence is 14 residues long. Germline V gene sequence: CDR1 SNHLY, CDR2 FYNNEI. V lost 3 bases to trimming and J lost 3 bases, with 8 bases between them. The CDR3 sequence is CASSEGQPNEKLFF. The DNA for the CDR3 is TGTGCCAGCAGTGAGGGCCAGCCTAATGAAAAACTGTTTTTT. The full variable domain, completed using reference TRBV2 and TRBJ1-4, is EPEVTQTPSHQVTQMGQEVILRCVPISNHLYFYWYRQILGQKVEFLVSFYNNEISEKSEIFDDQFSVERPDGSNFTLKIRSTKLEDSAMYFCASSEGQPNEKLFFGSGTQLSVL.

The rearrangement uses TRBV9 and TRBJ2-2; 9 bases align to TRBD2. The germline CDR1 and CDR2 sequences are SGDLS and YYNGEE. V lost 6 bases to trimming and J lost 1 base; unmatched junction nucleotides: 4. The CDR3 sequence is 15 residues long. CDR3 sequence: CASTLSGRNTGELFF. The CDR3 DNA reads TGTGCCAGCACCCTTAGCGGGAGGAACACCGGGGAGCTGTTTTTT.

The gene calls are TRBV11-3 and TRBJ2-3, with TRBD2 matching over 15 bases. V trimming: 5 bases; J trimming: 5 bases; junction bases outside the gene matches: 8. CDR3 length: 17 amino acids. The germline V gene has CDR1 SGHNT and CDR2 YENEEA. In DNA, the CDR3 is TGTGCCAGCAGCCTCAGGACTAGCGGGAGGGCCAAAGATACGCAGTATTTT. Protein product: CASSLRTSGRAKDTQYF. Full variable domain (rest looked up from reference TRBV11-3 and TRBJ2-3): EAGVVQSPRYKIIEKKQPVAFWCNPISGHNTLYWYLQNLGQGPELLIRYENEEAVDDSQLPKDRFSAERLKGVDSTLKIQPAELGDSAVYLCASSLRTSGRAKDTQYFGPGTRLTVL.

This clone was seen once. The rearrangement uses TRBV2 and TRBJ1-5; perhaps TRBD1 as D (5 bases). Trimming cost V 6 bases and J 5 bases, with 14 bases left between them. Per germline, CDR1 SNHLY and CDR2 FYNNEI. CDR3 length: 14 amino acids. CDR3 sequence reads: CASRPGGGDQPQHF. The CDR3 DNA sequence: TGTGCCAGCAGGCCTGGGGGGGGAGATCAGCCCCAGCATTTT.

The J gene is TRBJ2-1, the V gene TRBV30; D may be TRBD2 (6 bases). Trimming left V 0 bases short and J 9 bases short, with 12 bases between. Per the germline V gene, CDR1 is GTSNPN and CDR2 is SVGIG (reference sequence). The length of the CDR3 is 13 residues. CDR3 sequence (DNA): TGTGCCTGGAGTGTACGGAGGGTTAGTGAGCAGTTCTTC. This translates into CAWSVRRVSEQFF.

This chain joins TRBV5-1 and TRBJ2-7, with D tentatively TRBD2 (5 bases). The germline CDR1 and CDR2 sequences are SGHRS and YFSETQ. The ends were cut back, 6 bases at V and 0 bases at J, with 16 bases in the middle. The CDR3 covers 15 residues. The CDR3 bases are TGCGCCAGCACCCCCTTTGGACTTAGCTCCTACGAGCAGTACTTC. This sequence encodes CASTPFGLSSYEQYF. The complete variable domain, with remaining parts taken from reference TRBV5-1 and TRBJ2-7, reads KAGVTQTPRYLIKTRGQQVTLSCSPISGHRSVSWYQQTPGQGLQFLFEYFSETQRNKGNFPGRFSGRQFSNSRSEMNVSTLELGDSALYLCASTPFGLSSYEQYFGPGTRLTVT.

The CDR3 coding sequence is TGTGCCAGCAGCTGGGGGACTAGCGGGAGGGGCAATGAGCAGTTCTTC. Its translation is CASSWGTSGRGNEQFF. J is TRBJ2-1 and V is TRBV5-6; 16 bases map to TRBD2. From germline, CDR1 is SGHDT and CDR2 YYEEEE. The CDR3 length is 16 residues. Trimming removed 3 bases from V and 6 bases from J; junction bases left unmatched: 3.

The genes are TRBV6-1 and TRBJ2-7, with D possibly being TRBD2 (5 bases). V gave up 1 base and J gave up 3 bases, with 13 bases separating them. The CDR3 has 15 residues. The V gene's germline CDR1 is MNHNS and CDR2 SASEGT. CDR3: CASSEDGGLDYEQYF. The CDR3 nucleotides read TGTGCCAGCAGTGAAGACGGCGGGCTAGACTACGAGCAGTACTTC.

The gene calls are TRBV11-2 and TRBJ2-1; D is perhaps TRBD2 (6 bases). The CDR3 is 14 amino acids. CDR1 is SGHAT, CDR2 FQNNGV, per germline. V was clipped by 5 bases and J by 5 bases, with 13 bases between them. The CDR3 sequence is CASSPPRGNNEQFF. The CDR3 DNA follows: TGTGCCAGCAGCCCTCCTCGGGGGAACAATGAGCAGTTCTTC.

CDR3 sequence: CASSEPGLVFSEQFF. The CDR3, as DNA: TGTGCCAGCAGTGAACCGGGACTAGTCTTCAGTGAGCAGTTCTTC. J is TRBJ2-1 and V is TRBV6-1, with 8 bases matching TRBD2. The junction had 9 bases not matched to a gene; V was cut back by 2 bases and J by 9 bases. The CDR3 totals 15 residues. Germline V gene lookup returns CDR1 MNHNS and CDR2 SASEGT.

DNA of the CDR3: TGTGCCAGCAGCGTAGCCCCGGACAGGGTTTCAACTAATGAAAAACTGTTTTTT. Amino acids: CASSVAPDRVSTNEKLFF. The V gene is TRBV9, the J gene TRBJ1-4; TRBD1 agrees at 8 bases. The CDR3 covers 18 residues. V was clipped by 0 bases and J by 0 bases; unmatched bases: 7. CDR1 is SGDLS and CDR2 is YYNGEE in the germline V gene.

CDR3 residues: CASRKDMLETQYF. As DNA, the CDR3 is TGTGCCAGCAGGAAAGACATGCTGGAGACCCAGTACTTC. This chain joins TRBV2 and TRBJ2-5; no clear D gene. Trimming pared 6 bases from V and 5 bases from J, leaving 13 bases between. The CDR3 runs to 13 residues. CDR1 is SNHLY, CDR2 FYNNEI, per germline.

This clone was recorded once. The gene calls are TRBV13 and TRBJ1-2, with TRBD1 as a possible D gene (5 bases). There are 13 residues in the CDR3. The V end lost 5 bases, the J end lost 6 bases, and 13 bases lay between the germline ends. In germline, CDR1 is PRHDT, CDR2 FYEKMQ (reference sequence). CDR3 sequence: CASSMGLSHGYTF. DNA for the CDR3: TGTGCCAGCAGCATGGGACTCTCCCATGGCTACACCTTC.

This clone was counted once. V and J are TRBV7-2 and TRBJ1-1; 7 bases fit TRBD1. Looked up from germline, CDR1 is SGHTA and CDR2 is FQGNSA. The CDR3 has 14 amino acids. V dropped 2 bases and J dropped 5; count of bases not matched to a gene: 5. This CDR3 reads CASSLLTGRTEAFF. As DNA, the CDR3 is TGTGCCAGCAGCTTACTGACAGGGAGGACTGAAGCTTTCTTT. The variable domain in full, completed from reference TRBV7-2 and TRBJ1-1, reads GAGVSQSPSNKVTEKGKDVELRCDPISGHTALYWYRQSLGQGLEFLIYFQGNSAPDKSGLPSDRFSAERTGGSVSTLTIQRTQQEDSAVYLCASSLLTGRTEAFFGQGTRLTVV.

This clone was counted a single time. An end of the junction does not agree with germline; a read error may underlie this. The chain links TRBV6-1 to TRBJ2-7; 8 nucleotides agree with TRBD2. This CDR3 is 12 amino acids long. Per the germline V gene, CDR1 is MNHNS and CDR2 is SASEGT. The CDR3 sequence: CASSESSSGFGF. The CDR3, as DNA: TGTGCCAGCAGTGAGTCATCTAGCGGGTTTGGGTTC.

The V gene is TRBV6-5, the J gene TRBJ1-2; D is unresolved. Germline values: CDR1 MNHEY, CDR2 SVGAGI. V shed 2 bases and J shed 2 bases, with 3 bases lying between them. The CDR3 spans 12 residues. CDR3 residues: CASSYANYGYTF. The CDR3 nucleotides read TGTGCCAGCAGTTACGCGAACTATGGCTACACCTTC.

This clone was counted once. The chain has TRBV11-2 and TRBJ1-1; D is uncertain. V was pared by 3 bases and J by 4 bases, with 6 bases between. The CDR3 loop spans 12 amino acids. Germline V lookup: CDR1 SGHAT, CDR2 FQNNGV. The CDR3 DNA follows: TGTGCCAGCAGCTTGCGAGGCACTGAAGCTTTCTTT. Translating gives CASSLRGTEAFF.